The 22 T cell receptor beta chains below all came from one sample that was sequenced in a study of early T cells in non-severe SARS-CoV-2 infection. From the 5' RACE reads, TCRdb called clonotypes with MiXCR, one entry per CDR3 protein. The sample yields approximately 38,000 distinct CDR3 sequences, over 4% seen once. Sequencing was done on a sample of whole blood. These receptors originate from an adult who was a healthcare worker with PCR-confirmed SARS-CoV-2 infection or an uninfected control (not recorded which).

This clonotype has a count of ten or more. J is TRBJ1-5 and V is TRBV2; 8 bases map to TRBD1. The CDR3 consists of 13 residues. CDR1 and CDR2 (germline): SNHLY, FYNNEI. V lost 7 bases to trimming and J lost 4 bases; unmatched junction nucleotides: 3. CDR3 loop: CASNGQGNQPQHF. As DNA, the CDR3 is TGTGCCAGCAACGGACAGGGAAATCAGCCCCAGCATTTT.

Many counts were recorded for this clonotype. This rearrangement joins TRBV20-1 to TRBJ2-7; D is unresolved. The V end lost 4 bases, the J end lost 6 bases, and 19 bases lay between the germline ends. The CDR3 contains 14 residues. Germline V gene data show CDR1 as DFQATT and CDR2 as SNEGSKA (reference sequence). CDR3 nucleotide sequence: TGCAGTGCTAACTTCGGAAGGAATGGTGGCGAGCAGTACTTC. It codes for CSANFGRNGGEQYF.

This clonotype occurred many times. The V call is TRBV3-1, the J call TRBJ1-1, with TRBD1 matching 7 bases. This CDR3 is built from 15 residues. Germline lookup yields CDR1 LGHDT and CDR2 YNNKEL (reference sequence). With 1 base clipped from V and 5 bases from J, the junction kept 7 bases outside the gene matches. The CDR3 DNA is TGTGCCAGCAGCCAAGCCACAGGGGCGGATACTGAAGCTTTCTTT. It codes for CASSQATGADTEAFF.

The chain links TRBV4-3 to TRBJ2-5; D not resolved. The CDR3 sequence is 15 residues long. Trimming cost V 1 base and J 5 bases, with 14 bases left between them. Germline CDR1 reads LGHNA; CDR2 reads YSLEER. In DNA form, the CDR3 reads TGCGCCAGCAGCCAAGGGAACGATCTAGGCGAGACCCAGTACTTC. Protein product: CASSQGNDLGETQYF.

This clonotype was seen more than once but under ten times. The chain joins TRBV6-1 to TRBJ1-5; D may be TRBD1 (5 bases). V was trimmed by 4 bases and J by 10 bases, leaving 14 bases between them. The CDR3 extends over 13 amino acids. The germline CDR1 and CDR2 sequences are MNHNS and SASEGT. The CDR3 DNA reads TGTGCCAGCAGTGGCCGGAATCAGGGACCCCAGCATTTT. Translating gives CASSGRNQGPQHF.

This clonotype came up a few times. V and J are TRBV5-1 and TRBJ1-3; the D gene is possibly TRBD1 (5 bases). The length of the CDR3 is 14 residues. Per germline, CDR1 SGHRS and CDR2 YFSETQ. V was clipped by 4 bases and J by 0 bases, with 8 bases between them. DNA of the CDR3: TGCGCCAGCAGCAAGGGGTACTCTGGAAACACCATATATTTT. Translated: CASSKGYSGNTIYF.

This clonotype was counted many times. V is TRBV18 and J is TRBJ1-1, with D perhaps TRBD1 (6 bases). CDR3 size: 13 residues. Germline CDR1 is KGHSH and CDR2 is LQKENI. V was pared by 3 bases and J by 1 base, with 6 bases between. The CDR3 sequence is CASSPGQNTEAFF. The CDR3 nucleotides read TGTGCCAGCTCACCGGGACAGAACACTGAAGCTTTCTTT.

The V gene is TRBV7-2, the J gene TRBJ1-3, with D tentatively TRBD1 (6 bases). Germline CDR1 SGHTA, CDR2 FQGNSA. The germline V and J ends were trimmed by 3 bases and 4 bases, with 10 bases remaining between them. This CDR3 comprises 14 residues. In DNA, the CDR3 is TGTGCCAGCAGCTTTGGGGGGCTCGGAAACACCATATATTTT. Its protein product is CASSFGGLGNTIYF.

About this clonotype: This may stem from a read error, because a much larger clone lies one nucleotide away. The chain links TRBV6-6 to TRBJ1-2; the D is unclear. The CDR3 is made up of 16 amino acids. CDR1 is MNHNY and CDR2 is SVGAGI in the germline V gene (reference sequence). CDR3 in amino acids: CASSYSPMGRLYGNTF. CDR3 DNA: TGTGCCAGCAGTTACTCCCCTATGGGCAGGCTCTATGGCAACACCTTC.

There are many counts of this clonotype. The CDR3 DNA follows: TGCAGTGCTAGAGTACAGGGCATCACCTCCTATAATTCACCCCTCCACTTT. Translating it yields CSARVQGITSYNSPLHF. V gene TRBV20-1 combines with J gene TRBJ1-6, with D tentatively TRBD1 (6 bases). The CDR3 runs to 17 residues. V lost 1 base and J lost 0, with 13 bases in between. Germline V CDR1 and CDR2: DFQATT, SNEGSKA (reference sequence).

In this sample, this clonotype turned up many times. The chain is built from TRBV11-2 and TRBJ2-2; D possibly uses TRBD1 or TRBD2 (5 bases each). With 3 bases removed from V and 2 bases from J, the gap between germline ends came to 10 bases. Per germline, CDR1 SGHAT and CDR2 FQNNGV. The CDR3 runs 15 residues. The CDR3 nucleotides are TGTGCCAGCAGCTTGTGGGGGAGCAACACCGGGGAGCTGTTTTTT. Translated, it gives CASSLWGSNTGELFF.

On this clonotype: Mismatch with germline at one junction end may stem from a read error. The chain is built from TRBV4-1 and TRBJ2-3; either TRBD1 or TRBD2 may fit D (6 bases each). Germline CDR1 and CDR2: MGHRA and YSYEKL. CDR3 size: 15 residues. The CDR3 sequence: CASSQEGGFGDPQYF. The CDR3 DNA reads TGTGCCAGCAGCCAAGAAGGGGGGTTTGGGGATCCGCAGTATTTT.

The rearrangement uses TRBV20-1 and TRBJ1-6, with D hard to call. V lost 2 bases to trimming and J lost 6 bases, with 11 bases between them. The CDR3 is 14 amino acids. CDR1 and CDR2 from the germline V gene are DFQATT and SNEGSKA (reference sequence). The CDR3 DNA follows: TGCAGTGCTAGATTACAAGGTTTTAATTCACCCCTCCACTTT. It is translated as CSARLQGFNSPLHF.

The chain recombines TRBV5-6 with TRBJ1-4; 8 bases line up with TRBD1. The CDR3 totals 15 residues. The germline gives CDR1 SGHDT, CDR2 YYEEEE. With 4 bases clipped from V and 3 bases from J, the junction kept 5 bases outside the gene matches. CDR3 sequence (DNA): TGTGCCAGCAGCCCACTCAGGGGGCCTAATGAAAAACTGTTTTTT. Protein sequence: CASSPLRGPNEKLFF. The whole variable domain, filled in from reference TRBV5-6 and TRBJ1-4, reads DAGVTQSPTHLIKTRGQQVTLRCSPKSGHDTVSWYQQALGQGPQFIFQYYEEEERQRGNFPDRFSGHQFPNYSSELNVNALLLGDSALYLCASSPLRGPNEKLFFGSGTQLSVL.

This clonotype appeared many times. The rearrangement joins TRBV6-6 to TRBJ1-1; 7 positions agree with TRBD1. Unmatched junction bases numbered 8, after V lost 2 bases and J lost 5 bases. The CDR3 runs 15 residues. The germline CDR1 and CDR2 sequences are MNHNY and SVGAGI (reference sequence). As DNA, the CDR3 is TGTGCCAGCAGTTACCCTTACGACAGGGAAACTGAAGCTTTCTTT. Its protein is CASSYPYDRETEAFF.

This clonotype was detected many times. The chain recombines TRBV29-1 with TRBJ2-2; D unclear. Germline V CDR1 and CDR2: SQVTM, ANQGSEA. V shed 2 bases and J shed 8 bases, with 12 bases lying between them. CDR3 length: 13 residues. The CDR3 protein is CSVELVRFGELFF. The CDR3 nucleotides are TGCAGCGTTGAACTGGTGCGTTTTGGGGAGCTGTTTTTT.

This clonotype was detected a few times. The chain combines TRBV19 with TRBJ1-6; possible D gene TRBD1, 5 bases. The CDR3 consists of 14 residues. Trimming cost V 7 bases and J 5 bases, with 12 bases left between them. Germline V lookup: CDR1 LNHDA, CDR2 SQIVND (reference sequence). The CDR3 loop reads CASTRKGDNSPLHF. For the CDR3, the DNA is TGTGCCAGTACAAGGAAAGGGGATAATTCACCCCTCCACTTT.

This clonotype was seen repeatedly, ten times or more. The chain recombines TRBV28 with TRBJ2-7; D remains ambiguous. Germline V gene lookup returns CDR1 MDHEN and CDR2 SYDVKM. V was trimmed by 4 bases and J by 6 bases, leaving 7 bases between them. There are 11 residues in the CDR3. The DNA of the CDR3 is TGTGCCAGCAGTTACCCGGGCGAGCAGTACTTC. This sequence encodes CASSYPGEQYF.

This clonotype was counted at least ten times. This rearrangement joins TRBV7-3 to TRBJ2-5; 8 nucleotides agree with TRBD2. The CDR3 is made up of 15 amino acids. Trimming cost V 6 bases and J 3 bases; bases outside gene matches: 9. Germline CDR1 is SGHTA and CDR2 is FQGTGA. The CDR3 region has the DNA TGTGCCAGCAGGTTTGGTAGCGGGGAAGAAGAGACCCAGTACTTC. Encoded protein: CASRFGSGEEETQYF. The entire variable domain, with the rest obtained from reference TRBV7-3 and TRBJ2-5, is as follows: GAGVSQTPSNKVTEKGKYVELRCDPISGHTALYWYRQSLGQGPEFLIYFQGTGAADDSGLPNDRFFAVRPEGSVSTLKIQRTERGDSAVYLCASRFGSGEEETQYFGPGTRLLVL.

The chain links TRBV3-1 to TRBJ1-1, with D possibly matching TRBD1 (6 bases). CDR1 is LGHDT, CDR2 YNNKEL, per germline (reference sequence). Trimming stripped 2 bases from V and 11 bases from J, with 18 bases between. The CDR3 is 14 residues long. CDR3 amino acids: CASSQNKGGAAAFF. CDR3 DNA sequence: TGTGCCAGCAGCCAAAATAAGGGGGGCGCGGCCGCTTTCTTT.

This clonotype was counted at least ten times. The rearrangement uses TRBV11-2 and TRBJ2-7; 9 nucleotides match TRBD2. CDR1 and CDR2 from the germline V gene are SGHAT and FQNNGV. The ends lost 6 bases at V and 1 base at J; junction bases unmatched: 4. The CDR3 has 14 amino acids. This chain's CDR3 is CASSTSGRSYEQYF. CDR3 DNA: TGTGCCAGCAGTACCAGCGGGAGGTCCTACGAGCAGTACTTC.

There are many counts of this clonotype. This chain connects TRBV29-1 to TRBJ1-2; no reliable D call. The CDR3 has 13 residues. V shed 2 bases and J shed 4 bases, with 11 bases lying between them. Germline CDR1 reads SQVTM; CDR2 reads ANQGSEA. The CDR3 spells CSVEPSGVYGYTF. CDR3 nucleotide sequence: TGCAGCGTTGAACCCAGTGGAGTCTATGGCTACACCTTC.